This T cell receptor beta chain was retrieved from a study of response to subunit inactivated influenza vaccine. TCRdb independently ran MiXCR on the RT-PCR reads; one entry per CDR3 protein. Found here are 600,000 to 700,000 distinct CDR3 sequences, about 14% of them singletons; the top ten hold approximately 7.6%. The source material was PBMCs from blood, sampled 14 to 15 days before vaccination. This TCR came from a man aged 50 to 60 who received an inactivated influenza vaccine.

The CDR3 DNA is TGTGCCAGCAGCCTCTGGGTCAGGGGAAACATTCAGTACTTC. Translating gives CASSLWVRGNIQYF. The genes are TRBV7-2 and TRBJ2-4, with D perhaps TRBD1 (6 bases). The CDR3 totals 14 residues. The germline gives CDR1 SGHTA, CDR2 FQGNSA. V lost 5 bases to trimming and J lost 6 bases, with 14 bases between them.